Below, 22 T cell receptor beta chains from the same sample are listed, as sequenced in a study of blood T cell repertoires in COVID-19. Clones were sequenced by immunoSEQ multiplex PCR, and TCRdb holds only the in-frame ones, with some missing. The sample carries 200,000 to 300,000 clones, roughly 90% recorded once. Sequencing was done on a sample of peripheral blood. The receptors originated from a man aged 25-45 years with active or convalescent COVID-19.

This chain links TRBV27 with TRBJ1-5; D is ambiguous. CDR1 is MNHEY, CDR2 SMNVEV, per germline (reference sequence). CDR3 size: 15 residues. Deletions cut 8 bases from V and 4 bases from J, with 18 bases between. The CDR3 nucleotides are TGTGCCAGCTCACCCACCGAGGGTATAAATCAGCCCCAGCATTTT. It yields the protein CASSPTEGINQPQHF.

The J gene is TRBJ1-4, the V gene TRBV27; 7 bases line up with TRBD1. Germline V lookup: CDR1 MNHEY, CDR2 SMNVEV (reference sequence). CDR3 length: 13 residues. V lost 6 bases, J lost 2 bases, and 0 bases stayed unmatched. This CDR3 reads CASSRGTNEKLFF. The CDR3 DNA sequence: TGTGCCAGCAGCAGGGGGACTAATGAAAAACTGTTTTTT.

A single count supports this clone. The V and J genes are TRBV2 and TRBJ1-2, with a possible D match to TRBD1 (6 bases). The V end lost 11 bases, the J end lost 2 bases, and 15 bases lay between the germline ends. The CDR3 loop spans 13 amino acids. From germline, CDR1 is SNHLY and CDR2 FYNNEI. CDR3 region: CAVSGTPNYGYTF. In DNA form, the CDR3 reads TGTGCCGTCTCCGGGACACCGAACTATGGCTACACCTTC.

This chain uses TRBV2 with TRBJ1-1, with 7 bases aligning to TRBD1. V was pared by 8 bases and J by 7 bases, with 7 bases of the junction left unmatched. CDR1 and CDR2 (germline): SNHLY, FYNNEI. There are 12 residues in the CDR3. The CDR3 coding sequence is TGTGCCAGCCGCACGAGGACAGGTGAAGCTTTCTTT. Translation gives CASRTRTGEAFF.

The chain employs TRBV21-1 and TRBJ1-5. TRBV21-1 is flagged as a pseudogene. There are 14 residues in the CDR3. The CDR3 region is CASSKGGGYQPQHF. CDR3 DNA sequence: TGTGCCAGCAGCAAAGGGGGGGGGTATCAGCCCCAGCATTTT.

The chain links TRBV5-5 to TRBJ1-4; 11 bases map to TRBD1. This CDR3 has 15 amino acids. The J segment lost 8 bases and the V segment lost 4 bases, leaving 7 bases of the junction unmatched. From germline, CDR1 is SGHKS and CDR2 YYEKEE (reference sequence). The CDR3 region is CASSAGTGGGEKLFF. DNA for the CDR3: TGTGCCAGCAGCGCGGGGACAGGGGGAGGGGAAAAACTGTTTTTT.

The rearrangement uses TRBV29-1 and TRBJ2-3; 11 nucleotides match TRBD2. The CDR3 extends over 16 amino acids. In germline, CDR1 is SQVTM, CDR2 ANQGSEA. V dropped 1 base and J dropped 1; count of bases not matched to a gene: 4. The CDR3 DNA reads TGCAGCGTTGAAGGGGTGACTAGCGGGGGCACAGATACGCAGTATTTT. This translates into CSVEGVTSGGTDTQYF.

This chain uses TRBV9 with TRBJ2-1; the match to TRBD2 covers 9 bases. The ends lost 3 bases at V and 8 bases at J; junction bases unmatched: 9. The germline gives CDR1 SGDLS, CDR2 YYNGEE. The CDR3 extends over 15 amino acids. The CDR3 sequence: CASSERLAGFYEQFF. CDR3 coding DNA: TGTGCCAGCAGCGAACGGCTAGCGGGGTTTTATGAGCAGTTCTTC.

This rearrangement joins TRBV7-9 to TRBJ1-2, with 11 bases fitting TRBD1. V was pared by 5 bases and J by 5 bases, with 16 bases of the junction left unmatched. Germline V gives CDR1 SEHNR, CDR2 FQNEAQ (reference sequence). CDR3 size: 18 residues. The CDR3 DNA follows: TGTGCCAGCAGCCGAACTCACTGGACAGGGGGCGAATCGTATGGCTACACCTTC. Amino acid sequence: CASSRTHWTGGESYGYTF.

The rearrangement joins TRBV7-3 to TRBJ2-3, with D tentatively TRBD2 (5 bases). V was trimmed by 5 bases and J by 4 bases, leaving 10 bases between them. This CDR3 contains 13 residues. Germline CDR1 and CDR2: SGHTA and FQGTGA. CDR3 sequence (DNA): TGTGCCAGCAGCCTAGGAGGACCAGATACGCAGTATTTT. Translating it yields CASSLGGPDTQYF. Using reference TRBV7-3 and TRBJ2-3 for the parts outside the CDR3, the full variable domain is GAGVSQTPSNKVTEKGKYVELRCDPISGHTALYWYRQSLGQGPEFLIYFQGTGAADDSGLPNDRFFAVRPEGSVSTLKIQRTERGDSAVYLCASSLGGPDTQYFGPGTRLTVL.

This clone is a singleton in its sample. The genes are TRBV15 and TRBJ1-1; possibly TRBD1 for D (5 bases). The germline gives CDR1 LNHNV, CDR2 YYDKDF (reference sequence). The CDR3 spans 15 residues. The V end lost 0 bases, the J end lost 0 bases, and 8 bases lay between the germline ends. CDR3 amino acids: CATSRDDRMNTEAFF. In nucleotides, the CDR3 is TGTGCCACCAGCAGAGATGACAGAATGAACACTGAAGCTTTCTTT.

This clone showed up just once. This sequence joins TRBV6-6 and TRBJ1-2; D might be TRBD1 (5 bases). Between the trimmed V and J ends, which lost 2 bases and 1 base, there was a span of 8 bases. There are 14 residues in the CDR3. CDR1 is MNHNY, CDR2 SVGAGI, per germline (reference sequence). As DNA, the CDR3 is TGTGCCAGCAGTTACGGAGGGGTTAACTATGGCTACACCTTC. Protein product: CASSYGGVNYGYTF.

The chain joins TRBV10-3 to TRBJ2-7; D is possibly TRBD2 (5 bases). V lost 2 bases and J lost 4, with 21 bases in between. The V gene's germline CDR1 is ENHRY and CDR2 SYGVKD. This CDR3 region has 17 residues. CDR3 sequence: CAISEPPFLGRLYEQYF. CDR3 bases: TGTGCCATCAGTGAGCCCCCCTTTTTGGGGAGACTGTACGAGCAGTACTTC.

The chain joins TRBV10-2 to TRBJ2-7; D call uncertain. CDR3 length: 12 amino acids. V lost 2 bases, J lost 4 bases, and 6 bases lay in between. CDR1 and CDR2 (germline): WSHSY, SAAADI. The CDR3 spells CASSEPTYEQYF. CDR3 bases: TGCGCCAGCAGTGAGCCGACATACGAGCAGTACTTC.

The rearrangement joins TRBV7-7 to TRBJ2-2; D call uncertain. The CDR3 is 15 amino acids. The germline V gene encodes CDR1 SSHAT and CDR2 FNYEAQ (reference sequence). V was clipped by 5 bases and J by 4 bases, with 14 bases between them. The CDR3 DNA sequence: TGTGCCAGCAGCCCTGGTAGAGCGAGCACCGGGGAGCTGTTTTTT. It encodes CASSPGRASTGELFF.

CDR3 amino acids: CASSAGGGEYF. The CDR3 DNA follows: TGTGCCAGCAGCGCCGGTGGAGGGGAGTACTTC. The chain couples TRBV11-2 to TRBJ2-7; possibly TRBD2 for D (6 bases). The CDR3 has 11 residues. V lost 5 bases, J lost 11 bases, and 13 bases lay in between. Germline V gives CDR1 SGHAT, CDR2 FQNNGV.

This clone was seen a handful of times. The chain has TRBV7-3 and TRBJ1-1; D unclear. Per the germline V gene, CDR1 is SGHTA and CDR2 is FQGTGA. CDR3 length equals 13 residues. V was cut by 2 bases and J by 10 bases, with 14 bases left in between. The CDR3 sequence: CASSLRGGEGAFF. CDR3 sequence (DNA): TGTGCCAGCAGCTTACGAGGAGGCGAGGGAGCTTTCTTT.

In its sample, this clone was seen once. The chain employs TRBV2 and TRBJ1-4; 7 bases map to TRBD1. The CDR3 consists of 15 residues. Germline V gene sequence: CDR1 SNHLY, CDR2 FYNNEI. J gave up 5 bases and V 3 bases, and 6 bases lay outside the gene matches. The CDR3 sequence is CASSDFGGQNEKLFF. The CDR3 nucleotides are TGTGCCAGCAGTGACTTTGGGGGACAGAATGAAAAACTGTTTTTT. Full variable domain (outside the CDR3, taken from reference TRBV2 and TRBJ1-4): EPEVTQTPSHQVTQMGQEVILRCVPISNHLYFYWYRQILGQKVEFLVSFYNNEISEKSEIFDDQFSVERPDGSNFTLKIRSTKLEDSAMYFCASSDFGGQNEKLFFGSGTQLSVL.

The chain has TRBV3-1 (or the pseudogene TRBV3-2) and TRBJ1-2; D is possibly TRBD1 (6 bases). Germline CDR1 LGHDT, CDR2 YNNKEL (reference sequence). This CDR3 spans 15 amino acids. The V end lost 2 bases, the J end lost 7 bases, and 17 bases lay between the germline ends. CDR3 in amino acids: CASSQNMAGAPGYTF. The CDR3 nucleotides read TGTGCCAGCAGCCAAAATATGGCAGGGGCCCCTGGCTACACCTTC.

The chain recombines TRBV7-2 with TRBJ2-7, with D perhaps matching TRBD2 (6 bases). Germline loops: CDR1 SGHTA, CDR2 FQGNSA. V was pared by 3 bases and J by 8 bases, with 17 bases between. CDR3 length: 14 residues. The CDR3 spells CASSFGFRRGQQYF. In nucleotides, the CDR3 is TGTGCCAGCAGCTTCGGTTTCAGGAGGGGCCAGCAGTACTTC.

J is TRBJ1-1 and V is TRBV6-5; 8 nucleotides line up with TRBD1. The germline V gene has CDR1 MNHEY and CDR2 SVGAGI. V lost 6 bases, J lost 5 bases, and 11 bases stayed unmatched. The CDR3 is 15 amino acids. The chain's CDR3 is CASSRRQGRRTEAFF. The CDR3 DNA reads TGTGCCAGCAGCCGACGACAGGGGCGGCGGACTGAAGCTTTCTTT.

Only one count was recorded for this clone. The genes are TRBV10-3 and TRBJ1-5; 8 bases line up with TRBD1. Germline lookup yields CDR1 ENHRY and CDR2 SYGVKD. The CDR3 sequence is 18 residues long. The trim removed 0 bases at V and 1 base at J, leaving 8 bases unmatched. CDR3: CAISESIGTGGSNQPQHF. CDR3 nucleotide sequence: TGTGCCATCAGTGAGTCGATAGGGACAGGAGGGAGCAATCAGCCCCAGCATTTT.